This T cell receptor beta chain stems from a study of CD8 T cells in Susac syndrome. The authors carried out high-throughput sequencing of TCR beta. They applied it to CD8+ and CD4+ T cells obtained from blood. TEMRA cells were FACS-enriched, while CD8+ and CD4+ T cells were negatively isolated. With random hexamers, 0.5 to 1 ug RNA was reverse transcribed. By means of immunoSEQ multiplex PCR, TCR beta CDR3 spanning 54 Vbeta and 13 Jbeta underwent amplification. MiXCR, run by TCRdb on the immunoSEQ multiplex PCR reads, gives a single entry per CDR3 protein. Altogether about 120,000 distinct CDR3 sequences are present, 94% being singletons, with the ten largest covering about 0.098%. The TCR originated in a human donor in good health. Sequenced input: CD4+ T cells from PBMCs.

The CDR3 loop is CSARSPGQTTTGELFF. CDR3 sequence (DNA): TGCAGTGCTAGATCTCCGGGACAGACAACCACCGGGGAGCTGTTTTTT. This chain connects TRBV20-1 to TRBJ2-2; 7 bases agree with TRBD1. The CDR3 runs 16 residues. Unmatched junction bases numbered 10, after V lost 2 bases and J lost 4 bases. The germline V gene has CDR1 DFQATT and CDR2 SNEGSKA (reference sequence).